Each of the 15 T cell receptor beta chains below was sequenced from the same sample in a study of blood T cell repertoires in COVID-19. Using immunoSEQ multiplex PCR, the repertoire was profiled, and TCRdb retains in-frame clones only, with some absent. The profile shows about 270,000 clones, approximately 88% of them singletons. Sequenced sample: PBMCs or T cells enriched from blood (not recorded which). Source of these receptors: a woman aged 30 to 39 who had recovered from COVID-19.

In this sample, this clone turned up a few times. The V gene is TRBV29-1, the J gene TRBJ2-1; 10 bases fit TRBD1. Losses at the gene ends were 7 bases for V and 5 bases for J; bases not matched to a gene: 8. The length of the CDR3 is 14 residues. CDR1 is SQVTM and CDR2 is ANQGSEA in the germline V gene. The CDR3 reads CSAYRDRGNNEQFF. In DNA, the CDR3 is TGCAGCGCATACCGGGACAGGGGAAACAATGAGCAGTTCTTC.

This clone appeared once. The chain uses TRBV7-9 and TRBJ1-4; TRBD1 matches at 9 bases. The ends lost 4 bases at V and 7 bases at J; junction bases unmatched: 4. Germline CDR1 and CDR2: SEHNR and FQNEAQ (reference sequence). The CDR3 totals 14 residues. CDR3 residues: CASSWDREAEKLFF. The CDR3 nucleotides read TGTGCCAGCAGCTGGGACAGGGAGGCTGAAAAACTGTTTTTT.

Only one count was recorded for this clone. The CDR3 region is CATQGTGELFF. Here the CDR3 DNA reads TGTGCCACCCAGGGCACCGGGGAGCTGTTTTTT. The rearrangement joins TRBV25-1 to TRBJ2-2, with TRBD1 as a possible D gene (5 bases). The CDR3 is 11 amino acids. Trimming removed 10 bases at V and 4 bases at J, with 7 bases between. The germline CDR1 and CDR2 sequences are MGHDK and SYGVNS.

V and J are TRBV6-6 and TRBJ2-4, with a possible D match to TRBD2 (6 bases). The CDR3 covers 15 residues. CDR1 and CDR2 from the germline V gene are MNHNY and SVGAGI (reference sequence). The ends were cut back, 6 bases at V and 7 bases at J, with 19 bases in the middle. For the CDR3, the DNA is TGTGCCAGCAGCCCTCCGGGGGAGGAGTCGAACATTCAGTACTTC. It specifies CASSPPGEESNIQYF.

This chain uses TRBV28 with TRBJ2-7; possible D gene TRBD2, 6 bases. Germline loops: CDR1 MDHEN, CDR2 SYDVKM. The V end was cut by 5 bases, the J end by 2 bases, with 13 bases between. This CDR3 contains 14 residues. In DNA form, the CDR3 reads TGTGCCAGCAGTCCCGGGACTCTCACCTACGAGCAGTACTTC. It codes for CASSPGTLTYEQYF.

The CDR3 protein is CASSLESSRRRSYEQYF. CDR3 nucleotides: TGTGCCAGCAGCTTAGAGAGTTCCCGGAGGAGGAGCTACGAGCAGTACTTC. The rearrangement links TRBV11-3 to TRBJ2-7; a weak D match, TRBD2 (5 bases). CDR1 is SGHNT, CDR2 YENEEA, per germline. With 0 bases removed from V and 3 bases from J, the gap between germline ends came to 18 bases. The CDR3 totals 17 residues.

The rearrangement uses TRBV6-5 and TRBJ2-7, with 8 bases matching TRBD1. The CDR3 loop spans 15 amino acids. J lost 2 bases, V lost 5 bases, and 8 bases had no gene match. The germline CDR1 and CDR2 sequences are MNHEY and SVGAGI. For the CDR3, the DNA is TGTGCCAGCAGTCTCGGACAGGGCCTCACCTACGAGCAGTACTTC. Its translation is CASSLGQGLTYEQYF.

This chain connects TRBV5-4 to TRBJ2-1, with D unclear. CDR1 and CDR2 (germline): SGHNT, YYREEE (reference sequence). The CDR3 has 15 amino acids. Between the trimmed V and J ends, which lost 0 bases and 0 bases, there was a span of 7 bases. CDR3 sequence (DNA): TGTGCCAGCAGCTTGGACAGCAACTCCTACAATGAGCAGTTCTTC. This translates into CASSLDSNSYNEQFF.

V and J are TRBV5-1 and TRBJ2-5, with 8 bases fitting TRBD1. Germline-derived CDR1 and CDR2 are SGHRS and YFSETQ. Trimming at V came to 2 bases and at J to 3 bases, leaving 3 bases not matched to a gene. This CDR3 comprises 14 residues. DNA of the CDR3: TGCGCCAGCAGCTTCCCAGGGGGCGAAGAGACCCAGTACTTC. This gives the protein CASSFPGGEETQYF.

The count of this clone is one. The CDR3 spells CASSRRTGPLQRHNEQFF. The CDR3 DNA reads as TGTGCCAGCAGCCGACGGACAGGGCCTCTTCAAAGACACAATGAGCAGTTCTTC. The chain recombines TRBV6-6 with TRBJ2-1, with TRBD1 matching over 8 bases. J was trimmed by 5 bases and V by 6 bases; bases with no gene match: 18. The CDR3 is 18 amino acids. Germline values: CDR1 MNHNY, CDR2 SVGAGI (reference sequence).

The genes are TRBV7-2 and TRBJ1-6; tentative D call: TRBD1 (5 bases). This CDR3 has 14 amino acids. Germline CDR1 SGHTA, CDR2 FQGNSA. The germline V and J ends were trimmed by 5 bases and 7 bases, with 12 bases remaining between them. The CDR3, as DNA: TGTGCCAGCAGCCAACAGGCGGGGAATTCACCCCTCCACTTT. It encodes CASSQQAGNSPLHF.

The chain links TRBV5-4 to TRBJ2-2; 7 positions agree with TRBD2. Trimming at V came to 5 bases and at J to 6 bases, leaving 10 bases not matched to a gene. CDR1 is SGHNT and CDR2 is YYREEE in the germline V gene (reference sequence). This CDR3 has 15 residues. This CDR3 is CASSSPAGESGELFF. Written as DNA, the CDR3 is TGTGCCAGCAGTTCCCCGGCGGGAGAGTCCGGGGAGCTGTTTTTT.

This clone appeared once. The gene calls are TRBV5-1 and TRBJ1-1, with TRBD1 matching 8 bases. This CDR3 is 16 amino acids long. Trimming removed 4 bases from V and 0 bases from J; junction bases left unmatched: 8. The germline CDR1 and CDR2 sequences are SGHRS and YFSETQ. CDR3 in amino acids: CASSGQGDGMNTEAFF. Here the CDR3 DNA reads TGCGCCAGCAGCGGACAGGGTGATGGTATGAACACTGAAGCTTTCTTT.

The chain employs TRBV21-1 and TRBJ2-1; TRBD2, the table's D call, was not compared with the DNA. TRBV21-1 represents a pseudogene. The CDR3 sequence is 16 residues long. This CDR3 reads CASSKIFGRARNEQFF. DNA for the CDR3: TGTGCCAGCAGCAAAATTTTCGGGAGGGCCCGGAATGAGCAGTTCTTC.

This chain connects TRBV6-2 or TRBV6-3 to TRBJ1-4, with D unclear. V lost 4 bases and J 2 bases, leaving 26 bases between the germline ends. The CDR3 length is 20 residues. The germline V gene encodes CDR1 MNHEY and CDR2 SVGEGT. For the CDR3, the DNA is TGTGCCAGCAGTTTCCTGTTTATACCCCGGGTTTTACGGACTAATGAAAAACTGTTTTTT. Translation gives CASSFLFIPRVLRTNEKLFF.